One and the same sample provided the 10 T cell receptor beta chains below, sequenced in a study of OX40 agonist ivuxolimab in advanced cancers. Using immunoSEQ multiplex PCR, the repertoire was profiled, and TCRdb retains in-frame clones only, with some absent. Of about 55,000 clones in the sample, approximately 86% were seen once. Sequenced material: CD4+ or CD8+ T cells sorted from blood, taken in a trial of the OX40 agonist ivuxolimab. These receptors were obtained from an adult with an advanced solid tumor such as melanoma, head and neck, liver or kidney cancer.

This clone appeared once. The chain combines TRBV29-1 with TRBJ2-7; 7 bases align to TRBD1. Germline V gene lookup returns CDR1 SQVTM and CDR2 ANQGSEA. The CDR3 has 13 amino acids. V was pared by 3 bases and J by 3 bases, with 5 bases of the junction left unmatched. The CDR3, as DNA: TGCAGCGTTGAGTTCAGGGGGAGCTACGAGCAGTACTTC. It yields the protein CSVEFRGSYEQYF.

The chain has TRBV6-1 and TRBJ2-3; D unclear. The CDR3 is 11 residues long. With 0 bases removed from V and 7 bases from J, the gap between germline ends came to 2 bases. Germline V gene sequence: CDR1 MNHNS, CDR2 SASEGT. The CDR3 is CASSEANTQYF. CDR3 coding DNA: TGTGCCAGCAGTGAAGCGAATACGCAGTATTTT.

V and J are TRBV5-4 and TRBJ2-3; the match to TRBD2 covers 13 bases. Trimming removed 4 bases from V and 1 base from J; junction bases left unmatched: 9. This CDR3 comprises 18 residues. Germline V gene data show CDR1 as SGHNT and CDR2 as YYREEE (reference sequence). CDR3 in amino acids: CASSPGLAGPSGTDTQYF. CDR3 coding DNA: TGTGCCAGCAGCCCGGGACTAGCGGGGCCCTCTGGCACAGATACGCAGTATTTT.

This chain links TRBV2 with TRBJ2-3, with 7 bases that match TRBD1. With 11 bases clipped from V and 2 bases from J, the junction kept 7 bases outside the gene matches. Germline CDR1 SNHLY, CDR2 FYNNEI. This CDR3 is built from 13 residues. The CDR3 DNA sequence: TGTGCCGTAACAGGGGCGTTCACAGATACGCAGTATTTT. This gives the protein CAVTGAFTDTQYF.

This clone was detected once. The rearrangement links TRBV4-1 to TRBJ1-2; D unclear. From germline, CDR1 is MGHRA and CDR2 YSYEKL. This CDR3 contains 14 residues. Trimming pared 4 bases from V and 4 bases from J, leaving 13 bases between. The CDR3 DNA reads as TGCGCCAGCAGCCCCAGTGGAGGAAGCTATGGCTACACCTTC. Protein product: CASSPSGGSYGYTF.

This chain uses TRBV7-9 with TRBJ1-2; 8 bases match TRBD1. Germline lookup yields CDR1 SEHNR and CDR2 FQNEAQ (reference sequence). The length of the CDR3 is 14 residues. J gave up 4 bases and V 3 bases, and 4 bases lay outside the gene matches. The CDR3 DNA is TGTGCCAGCAGCTTTGGACAGGGCGGCTATGGCTACACCTTC. Protein: CASSFGQGGYGYTF. The whole variable domain, filled in from reference TRBV7-9 and TRBJ1-2, reads DTGVSQNPRHKITKRGQNVTFRCDPISEHNRLYWYRQTLGQGPEFLTYFQNEAQLEKSRLLSDRFSAERPKGSFSTLEIQRTEQGDSAMYLCASSFGQGGYGYTFGSGTRLTVV.

The chain links TRBV2 to TRBJ2-1; D possibly uses TRBD1 or TRBD2 (5 bases each). Germline CDR1 and CDR2: SNHLY and FYNNEI. V dropped 3 bases and J dropped 1 base, with 10 bases sitting between them. CDR3 size: 15 residues. This CDR3 reads CASSDGALSYNEQFF. The CDR3 bases are TGTGCCAGCAGTGACGGGGCCCTATCCTACAATGAGCAGTTCTTC.

The V call is TRBV9, the J call TRBJ2-3; the D gene is possibly TRBD2 (7 bases). CDR3 size: 15 residues. CDR1 is SGDLS, CDR2 YYNGEE, per germline. The V end was cut by 3 bases, the J end by 4 bases, with 15 bases between. The CDR3 reads CASSGGGARSDTQYF. Here the CDR3 DNA reads TGTGCCAGCAGCGGTGGGGGGGCTCGGTCAGATACGCAGTATTTT.

The chain is built from TRBV5-8 and TRBJ1-4; 8 bases line up with TRBD1. V lost 4 bases to trimming and J lost 7 bases; unmatched junction nucleotides: 9. The CDR3 sequence is 15 residues long. Germline V gives CDR1 SGHTS, CDR2 YDEGEE. The CDR3 region has the DNA TGTGCCAGCAGCCCGGACGGGACAGGTTCTGAAAAACTGTTTTTT. This translates into CASSPDGTGSEKLFF.

The table lists this clone with a count of one. This rearrangement joins TRBV4-3 to TRBJ2-5; D unresolved. The DNA matches TRBJ2-7 better at its end, which makes the J call doubtful. This CDR3 contains 15 residues. Germline-derived CDR1 and CDR2 are LGHNA and YSLEER. The CDR3 nucleotides are TGCGCCAGCAGCCAAGATAGGCAAAACACCTACGAGCAGTACTTC. The encoded protein is CASSQDRQNTYEQYF.